A selection of T cell receptor beta chains follows, all from one sample in a study of monozygotic twins with cystic fibrosis. The data were produced by immunoSEQ multiplex PCR, yet TCRdb's version contains in-frame clones alone and is incomplete. The sample contains about 36,000 clones, 85% to 95% of which appear only once. Sequencing was performed on blood. These TCRs come from a boy aged 2 to 10 with cystic fibrosis. Each CDR3 is given with its conserved first and last residue. Each record gives: J gene, V gene, D gene, clone size, CDR3 DNA, CDR3 protein. D genes are given only for firm matches. Clone size is not always given. Where it is, it says once, few, many or a class for expanded clones.

j_call: TRBJ1-2
v_call: TRBV6-5
d_call: .
clone_size: few
cdr3_nt: TGTGCCAGCAAAGGGAGGGAGGTTGGCTACACCTTC
cdr3_aa: CASKGREVGYTF

j_call: TRBJ1-2
v_call: TRBV27
d_call: TRBD1
clone_size: .
cdr3_nt: TGTGCCAGCAGTTCGACAGGGGGCTTGGCTGGCTACACCTTC
cdr3_aa: CASSSTGGLAGYTF

j_call: TRBJ2-5
v_call: TRBV19
d_call: TRBD2
clone_size: .
cdr3_nt: TGTGCCAGTAGTCCAACTAGCGGGGGGCCCCAGGAGACCCAGTACTTC
cdr3_aa: CASSPTSGGPQETQYF

j_call: TRBJ1-1
v_call: TRBV6-1
d_call: TRBD1
clone_size: .
cdr3_nt: TGTGCCAGCAGTGAGGGACAGGGGATTATCGCTTTCTTT
cdr3_aa: CASSEGQGIIAFF

j_call: TRBJ1-1
v_call: TRBV11-2
d_call: .
clone_size: .
cdr3_nt: TGTGCCAGCAGCTTAGATCTAGGGCACGACACTGAAGCTTTCTTT
cdr3_aa: CASSLDLGHDTEAFF

j_call: TRBJ1-1
v_call: TRBV18
d_call: .
clone_size: few
cdr3_nt: TGTGCCAGCTCACCAGAACAGAACACTGAAGCTTTCTTT
cdr3_aa: CASSPEQNTEAFF

j_call: TRBJ2-5
v_call: TRBV6-1
d_call: .
clone_size: .
cdr3_nt: TGTGCCAGCAGTTTTGAGTTCCTAACGTGGTACTTC
cdr3_aa: CASSFEFLTWYF

j_call: TRBJ1-1
v_call: TRBV6-5
d_call: .
clone_size: .
cdr3_nt: TGTGCCAGCACCGACCTCATGGCCCCCACTGAAGCTTTCTTT
cdr3_aa: CASTDLMAPTEAFF

j_call: TRBJ1-5
v_call: TRBV10-2
d_call: TRBD1
clone_size: .
cdr3_nt: TGCGCCAGCAGGGCACAGGGGCCTAGCAATCAGCCCCAGCATTTT
cdr3_aa: CASRAQGPSNQPQHF

j_call: TRBJ1-6
v_call: TRBV27
d_call: TRBD1
clone_size: .
cdr3_nt: TGTGCCAGCAAGGGCCCCGCGAGACAGGGGTCACCCCTCCACTTT
cdr3_aa: CASKGPARQGSPLHF

j_call: TRBJ1-1
v_call: TRBV21-1
d_call: .
clone_size: .
cdr3_nt: TGTGCCAGCAGCAAAGACGGGCAGGGGGCTGACATGAACACTGAAGCTTTCTTT
cdr3_aa: CASSKDGQGADMNTEAFF

j_call: TRBJ1-4
v_call: TRBV6-5
d_call: .
clone_size: .
cdr3_nt: TGTGCCAGCAGTTACGGGGGCACGAGGTGGGAAAAACTGTTTTTT
cdr3_aa: CASSYGGTRWEKLFF

j_call: TRBJ1-4
v_call: TRBV18
d_call: TRBD1
clone_size: .
cdr3_nt: TGTGCCAGCTCACCACTATCGGGGACAGTTAATGAAAAACTGTTTTTT
cdr3_aa: CASSPLSGTVNEKLFF

j_call: TRBJ1-6
v_call: TRBV28
d_call: .
clone_size: .
cdr3_nt: TGTGCCAGCAGTTTATCTCCCAGGGTTAATTCACCCCTCCACTTT
cdr3_aa: CASSLSPRVNSPLHF

j_call: TRBJ1-2
v_call: TRBV7-9
d_call: TRBD1
clone_size: once
cdr3_nt: TGTGCCAGCAGCTTAGCTCCTACAGGGGGGAACTATGGCTACACCTTC
cdr3_aa: CASSLAPTGGNYGYTF

j_call: TRBJ2-1
v_call: TRBV15
d_call: .
clone_size: .
cdr3_nt: TGTGCCACCAGTAGCTACTATGAGCAGTTCTTC
cdr3_aa: CATSSYYEQFF

j_call: TRBJ2-5
v_call: TRBV18
d_call: TRBD1
clone_size: .
cdr3_nt: TGTGCCAGCTCACGATCGGGACAGGACAAAGAGACCCAGTACTTC
cdr3_aa: CASSRSGQDKETQYF

j_call: TRBJ1-5
v_call: TRBV9
d_call: TRBD1
clone_size: .
cdr3_nt: TGTGCCAGCAGCGTAGAAGGGACAGGGGGACAGCCCCAGCATTTT
cdr3_aa: CASSVEGTGGQPQHF

j_call: TRBJ2-5
v_call: TRBV9
d_call: .
clone_size: .
cdr3_nt: TGTGCCAGCAGCGTAGAAGGGGAGGTCCAAGAGACCCAGTACTTC
cdr3_aa: CASSVEGEVQETQYF

j_call: TRBJ2-7
v_call: TRBV2
d_call: .
clone_size: few
cdr3_nt: TGTGCCAGCAGTGAAGTAGGCTACGAGCAGTACTTC
cdr3_aa: CASSEVGYEQYF

j_call: TRBJ1-1
v_call: TRBV5-1
d_call: TRBD1
clone_size: .
cdr3_nt: TGCGCCAGCAGCTCCCGACAGGGGATGGGCACTGAAGCTTTCTTT
cdr3_aa: CASSSRQGMGTEAFF

j_call: TRBJ2-1
v_call: TRBV9
d_call: TRBD2
clone_size: .
cdr3_nt: TGTGCCAGCAGCGTATTTGGACTAGCGGGGCCCGGAGATGAGCAGTTCTTC
cdr3_aa: CASSVFGLAGPGDEQFF

j_call: TRBJ2-3
v_call: TRBV5-1
d_call: .
clone_size: .
cdr3_nt: TGCGCCAGCAGCTTCCTGACAGGCTCCTCCACAGATACGCAGTATTTT
cdr3_aa: CASSFLTGSSTDTQYF

j_call: TRBJ1-5
v_call: TRBV19
d_call: .
clone_size: .
cdr3_nt: TGTGCCAGTAGTTCCGGTCAGCCCCAGCATTTT
cdr3_aa: CASSSGQPQHF

j_call: TRBJ2-7
v_call: TRBV4-1
d_call: TRBD1
clone_size: .
cdr3_nt: TGCGCCAGCAGCCAAGCAGGGGGCAGGCCGTACGAGCAGTACTTC
cdr3_aa: CASSQAGGRPYEQYF

j_call: TRBJ2-1
v_call: TRBV11-2
d_call: .
clone_size: .
cdr3_nt: TGTGCCAGCAGCCCCGAGGTGTGGGAGCGGCCCTCAGGGGATGAGCAGTTCTTC
cdr3_aa: CASSPEVWERPSGDEQFF

j_call: TRBJ1-4
v_call: TRBV20-1
d_call: .
clone_size: .
cdr3_nt: TGCAGTGCTAGCTCCAGGGAAAAACTGTTTTTT
cdr3_aa: CSASSREKLFF

j_call: TRBJ2-1
v_call: TRBV27
d_call: .
clone_size: .
cdr3_nt: TGTGCCAGCAGTTTATCCCGAATAACCAATGAGCAGTTCTTC
cdr3_aa: CASSLSRITNEQFF

j_call: TRBJ1-3
v_call: TRBV7-9
d_call: .
clone_size: once
cdr3_nt: TGTGCCAGCAGCTTAGCGTCAACCTCTGGAAACACCATATATTTT
cdr3_aa: CASSLASTSGNTIYF

j_call: TRBJ1-1
v_call: TRBV15
d_call: .
clone_size: once
cdr3_nt: TGTGCCACCAGCAGAGATTTCGGAGGGAACACTGAAGCTTTCTTT
cdr3_aa: CATSRDFGGNTEAFF

j_call: TRBJ1-6
v_call: TRBV6-5
d_call: .
clone_size: few
cdr3_nt: TGTGCCAGCAGCCGGCCCGGCGGACCCCTCCACTTT
cdr3_aa: CASSRPGGPLHF

j_call: TRBJ2-7
v_call: TRBV7-2
d_call: TRBD1
clone_size: .
cdr3_nt: TGTGCCAGCAGCCTTGACAGGGGGAGGTACGAGCAGTACTTC
cdr3_aa: CASSLDRGRYEQYF

j_call: TRBJ2-1
v_call: TRBV13
d_call: TRBD1
clone_size: .
cdr3_nt: TGTGCCAGCAGTGTCTTTCCGGGACAGAGTTACAATGAGCAGTTCTTC
cdr3_aa: CASSVFPGQSYNEQFF

j_call: TRBJ1-5
v_call: TRBV7-6
d_call: TRBD1
clone_size: .
cdr3_nt: TGTGCCAGCAGCTTAGTACAGGGGGCCATGCAGCCCCAGCATTTT
cdr3_aa: CASSLVQGAMQPQHF

j_call: TRBJ1-3
v_call: TRBV7-9
d_call: .
clone_size: .
cdr3_nt: TGTGCCAGCAGCCGAAGGCTAGGCCAGGGTGAGGAAAACACCATATATTTT
cdr3_aa: CASSRRLGQGEENTIYF

j_call: TRBJ2-7
v_call: TRBV4-2
d_call: TRBD1
clone_size: .
cdr3_nt: TGTGCCAGCAGCCAAGTACAGGGGGACTACGAGCAGTACTTC
cdr3_aa: CASSQVQGDYEQYF

j_call: TRBJ1-1
v_call: TRBV5-1
d_call: .
clone_size: .
cdr3_nt: TGCGCCAGCAGCTTGGATGGGGTCAGCATGAACACTGAAGCTTTCTTT
cdr3_aa: CASSLDGVSMNTEAFF

j_call: TRBJ2-6
v_call: TRBV10-3
d_call: TRBD1
clone_size: .
cdr3_nt: TGTGCCACAGGGGGCGGAGACCCAACTGGGGCCAACGTCCTGACTTTC
cdr3_aa: CATGGGDPTGANVLTF

j_call: TRBJ1-2
v_call: TRBV7-9
d_call: TRBD1
clone_size: once
cdr3_nt: TGTGCCAGCAGCGCCGGGACAGGACGTGGCTACACCTTC
cdr3_aa: CASSAGTGRGYTF

j_call: TRBJ2-3
v_call: TRBV6-4
d_call: TRBD2
clone_size: .
cdr3_nt: TGTGCCAGCAGTGAAAGCGGGGGGGCCACAGATACGCAGTATTTT
cdr3_aa: CASSESGGATDTQYF

j_call: TRBJ1-3
v_call: TRBV2
d_call: .
clone_size: few
cdr3_nt: TGTGCCAGCAGGAGGGAGGCCGAAGGGGGATATTTT
cdr3_aa: CASRREAEGGYF

j_call: TRBJ2-6
v_call: TRBV19
d_call: .
clone_size: .
cdr3_nt: TGTCCCCGAAACACTAGGGTTTACTCTGGGGCCAACGTCCTGACTTTC
cdr3_aa: CPRNTRVYSGANVLTF

j_call: TRBJ1-4
v_call: TRBV13
d_call: TRBD1
clone_size: .
cdr3_nt: TGTGCCAGCAGCTCCTCCGACAGGGGAGGTGAAAAACTGTTTTTT
cdr3_aa: CASSSSDRGGEKLFF

j_call: TRBJ2-3
v_call: TRBV5-4
d_call: TRBD2
clone_size: .
cdr3_nt: TGTGCCAGCAGCTTGGAGGCTAGCGGGGGCGATACGCAGTATTTT
cdr3_aa: CASSLEASGGDTQYF

j_call: TRBJ1-6
v_call: TRBV5-1
d_call: .
clone_size: .
cdr3_nt: TGCGCCAGCAGGGTCTCCTATAATTCACCCCTCCACTTT
cdr3_aa: CASRVSYNSPLHF

j_call: TRBJ1-2
v_call: TRBV7-2
d_call: .
clone_size: .
cdr3_nt: TGTGCCAGCAGCCAACCCACGAGGCAGGGTACCGTCTATGGCTACACCTTC
cdr3_aa: CASSQPTRQGTVYGYTF

j_call: TRBJ2-1
v_call: TRBV7-3
d_call: .
clone_size: .
cdr3_nt: TGTGCCAGCAGCCCCGTAAATGGGAATGAGCAGTTCTTC
cdr3_aa: CASSPVNGNEQFF

j_call: TRBJ1-5
v_call: TRBV6-6
d_call: .
clone_size: once
cdr3_nt: TGTGCCAGCAGTTACTCGGGGCAGGTAGGTCAGCCCCAGCATTTT
cdr3_aa: CASSYSGQVGQPQHF

j_call: TRBJ1-2
v_call: TRBV10-3
d_call: .
clone_size: .
cdr3_nt: TGTGCCATCAGTGAGTCGGTAGTCTATGGCTACACCTTC
cdr3_aa: CAISESVVYGYTF

j_call: TRBJ2-3
v_call: TRBV7-6
d_call: .
clone_size: .
cdr3_nt: TGTGCCAGCAGCGGCAGCACAGATACGCAGTATTTT
cdr3_aa: CASSGSTDTQYF

j_call: TRBJ2-5
v_call: TRBV10-1
d_call: TRBD1
clone_size: .
cdr3_nt: TGCGCCAGCGGGCGGACAGGGGAAGAGACCCAGTACTTC
cdr3_aa: CASGRTGEETQYF